Sequencing of this T cell receptor (beta chain) was carried out in a study of human T cells and chemical hapten exposure. This clonotype was detected a few times. Its antigen remains unidentified. In the library, unique molecular identifiers were attached to individual cDNA molecules. Each CDR3 protein is one row after TCRdb ran MiXCR on the RACE reads. The profile shows under 400,000 distinct CDR3 sequences, less than 6.5% of them singletons. General study findings and limits: Having alopecia, the donors may differ immunologically from healthy people.

Regarding time point: pre-sensitization, week 0. Sample treatment: therapeutic diphenylcyclopropenone sensitization with weekly scalp DPC. Donation of samples came from alopecia patients who were 18 to 70 years old and suitable for DPC. Sequencing started from total RNA isolated from unfractionated whole blood. This CDR3 has 17 residues. Germline assignment: CDR1 MNHEY and CDR2 SMNVEV (reference sequence). The V segment lost 2 bases and the J segment 5 bases; nucleotides outside the gene matches: 8. The sample here was whole blood, taken in connection with sensitization to the hapten diphenylcyclopropenone (DPC). The receptor comes from a woman aged 50 to 60 with alopecia areata. Some clones in this sample may be carry-over from other donors' samples. The chain links TRBV27 to TRBJ2-1, with 11 bases fitting TRBD2. The CDR3 reads CASSLEGSGRADNEQFF. CDR3 nucleotides: TGTGCCAGCAGTTTAGAGGGTAGCGGGAGGGCCGACAATGAGCAGTTCTTC.